Each of the 27 T cell receptor beta chains below was sequenced from the same sample in a study of T cell changes during pregnancy in multiple sclerosis (dated by TCRdb to the late 2010s). Libraries were made using the immunoSEQ multiplex PCR assay. The table was pulled from immuneACCESS by TCRdb, which kept in-frame rearrangements only. Such tables lose some clones; where checked, under half of the loss comes from unresolved V genes, and the rest has no known cause. In all, the sample holds roughly 61,000 clones, and 90% of those were seen once. The ten largest clones capture approximately 3% of the sample. This material consisted of peripheral blood, taken in the first trimester of pregnancy. The source is a female donor in good health, enrolled as a control in a pregnancy study.

The chain is built from TRBV19 and TRBJ1-5; 7 nucleotides align to TRBD1. V dropped 10 bases and J dropped 1; count of bases not matched to a gene: 19. This CDR3 is 18 amino acids long. Germline CDR1 is LNHDA and CDR2 is SQIVND (reference sequence). The CDR3 DNA reads TGTGCCACCTCTAGACAGGGTGGTCGCCCGTTAAGCAATCAGCCCCAGCATTTT. Translating it yields CATSRQGGRPLSNQPQHF. Together with reference TRBV19 and TRBJ1-5, the CDR3 gives the full variable domain: DGGITQSPKYLFRKEGQNVTLSCEQNLNHDAMYWYRQDPGQGLRLIYYSQIVNDFQKGDIAEGYSVSREKKESFPLTVTSAQKNPTAFYLCATSRQGGRPLSNQPQHFGDGTRLSIL.

Only one count was recorded for this clone. The chain recombines TRBV4-1 with TRBJ2-7; 8 bases line up with TRBD1. The J segment lost 3 bases and the V segment lost 0 bases, leaving 1 base of the junction unmatched. CDR1 is MGHRA, CDR2 YSYEKL, per germline. This CDR3 has 14 amino acids. The CDR3 DNA is TGCGCCAGCAGCCAAGATACAGGGGGCTACGAGCAGTACTTC. As protein: CASSQDTGGYEQYF.

The genes are TRBV6-6 and TRBJ1-4; TRBD1 matches at 12 bases. Germline V CDR1 and CDR2: MNHNY, SVGAGI (reference sequence). V shed 2 bases and J 11 bases; nucleotides not matched to a gene: 3. The CDR3 spans 14 residues. As DNA, the CDR3 is TGTGCCAGCAGTTACCGGGACAGGGGGCAGAAACTGTTTTTT. Its translation: CASSYRDRGQKLFF.

This clone was seen once. The chain links TRBV7-2 to TRBJ2-3; TRBD2 might be the D (6 bases). This CDR3 region has 15 residues. Looked up from germline, CDR1 is SGHTA and CDR2 is FQGNSA. Between the trimmed V and J ends, which lost 3 bases and 2 bases, there was a span of 12 bases. In DNA form, the CDR3 reads TGTGCCAGCAGCTTGAGGCGCGGGACCACAGATACGCAGTATTTT. This codes for CASSLRRGTTDTQYF. The entire variable domain, with the rest obtained from reference TRBV7-2 and TRBJ2-3, is as follows: GAGVSQSPSNKVTEKGKDVELRCDPISGHTALYWYRQSLGQGLEFLIYFQGNSAPDKSGLPSDRFSAERTGGSVSTLTIQRTQQEDSAVYLCASSLRRGTTDTQYFGPGTRLTVL.

The V and J genes are TRBV27 and TRBJ2-1, with D possibly being TRBD2 (5 bases). Looked up from germline, CDR1 is MNHEY and CDR2 is SMNVEV (reference sequence). The CDR3 runs to 13 residues. V was clipped by 4 bases and J by 8 bases, with 12 bases between them. The CDR3 sequence is CASSWRANYEQFF. The CDR3 nucleotides read TGTGCCAGCAGTTGGCGGGCCAATTATGAGCAGTTCTTC.

V gene TRBV6-5 combines with J gene TRBJ1-6; D not certain. V lost 8 bases and J 6 bases, leaving 8 bases between the germline ends. Germline CDR1 is MNHEY and CDR2 is SVGAGI. The CDR3 runs to 12 residues. The CDR3 DNA reads TGTGCCAGCTCGGGAGCTAATTCACCCCTCCACTTT. Translating gives CASSGANSPLHF.

The chain combines TRBV9 with TRBJ1-2; no definite D call. There are 14 residues in the CDR3. The germline V gene encodes CDR1 SGDLS and CDR2 YYNGEE. Trimming stripped 4 bases from V and 4 bases from J, with 14 bases between. CDR3: CASSSLGVSYGYTF. CDR3 bases: TGTGCCAGCAGCTCCCTCGGGGTGTCCTATGGCTACACCTTC.

The chain uses TRBV7-2 and TRBJ1-5, with TRBD1 matching over 8 bases. There are 16 residues in the CDR3. The junction had 6 bases not matched to a gene; V was cut back by 5 bases and J by 0 bases. Germline lookup yields CDR1 SGHTA and CDR2 FQGNSA. CDR3 in amino acids: CASSLDRAYSNQPQHF. The CDR3 DNA reads as TGTGCCAGCAGCCTGGACAGGGCCTATAGCAATCAGCCCCAGCATTTT.

Turning to this clone: The same CDR3 arises from other DNA sequences in this sample as well. This chain connects TRBV7-9 to TRBJ2-2, with D unclear. Trimming took 1 base from V and 5 from J, leaving 5 bases between them. The length of the CDR3 is 13 residues. Germline V gene data show CDR1 as SEHNR and CDR2 as FQNEAQ (reference sequence). The CDR3 loop reads CASSLERTGELFF. CDR3 bases: TGTGCCAGCAGCTTAGAGCGAACCGGGGAGCTGTTTTTT.

The chain combines TRBV18 with TRBJ2-1, with TRBD1 as a possible D gene (6 bases). The ends were cut back, 1 base at V and 7 bases at J, with 11 bases in the middle. The CDR3 runs 14 residues. The V gene's germline CDR1 is KGHSH and CDR2 LQKENI. The CDR3 DNA reads as TGTGCCAGCTCACCACGTGAACAGGGAAATGAGCAGTTCTTC. Its translation is CASSPREQGNEQFF.

The V call is TRBV28, the J call TRBJ2-7, with D perhaps TRBD1 (6 bases). V lost 2 bases and J 4 bases, leaving 9 bases between the germline ends. Germline V gene sequence: CDR1 MDHEN, CDR2 SYDVKM. The CDR3 runs 13 residues. CDR3: CASSLGTPYEQYF. The CDR3 nucleotides read TGTGCCAGCAGTTTAGGGACACCGTACGAGCAGTACTTC.

The chain uses TRBV5-1 and TRBJ2-5; D perhaps matches TRBD2 (5 bases). Trimming took 4 bases from V and 5 from J, leaving 18 bases between them. CDR1 and CDR2 (germline): SGHRS, YFSETQ. The CDR3 totals 15 residues. In DNA form, the CDR3 reads TGCGCCAGCAGCGTCCTCCCGGCGGGCGAGGAGACCCAGTACTTC. Protein sequence: CASSVLPAGEETQYF.

The count of this clone is one. The rearrangement links TRBV28 to TRBJ2-7, with 7 bases fitting TRBD1. CDR3 length: 16 amino acids. The V and J ends lost 4 bases and 1 base, in that order; junction bases with no gene match: 10. In germline, CDR1 is MDHEN, CDR2 SYDVKM. The chain's CDR3 is CASSSPKRDSSYEQYF. DNA of the CDR3: TGTGCCAGCAGTTCACCGAAACGGGACAGTTCCTACGAGCAGTACTTC. The complete variable domain, with remaining parts taken from reference TRBV28 and TRBJ2-7, reads DVKVTQSSRYLVKRTGEKVFLECVQDMDHENMFWYRQDPGLGLRLIYFSYDVKMKEKGDIPEGYSVSREKKERFSLILESASTNQTSMYLCASSSPKRDSSYEQYFGPGTRLTVT.

This chain links TRBV25-1 with TRBJ1-3; a weak D match, TRBD1 (5 bases). Trimming cost V 5 bases and J 4 bases, with 12 bases left between them. The germline V gene encodes CDR1 MGHDK and CDR2 SYGVNS. The CDR3 spans 14 residues. CDR3 protein: CASSKGLEGNTIYF. Written as DNA, the CDR3 is TGTGCCAGCAGTAAGGGACTTGAGGGAAACACCATATATTTT.

The rearrangement uses TRBV30 and TRBJ1-2; 12 bases fit TRBD1. The V gene's germline CDR1 is GTSNPN and CDR2 SVGIG (reference sequence). Trimming took 3 bases from V and 14 from J; bases not matched to a gene: 10. The CDR3 runs to 13 residues. The CDR3 sequence is CAWRKEGTGGETF. The CDR3 DNA sequence: TGTGCCTGGAGGAAAGAGGGGACAGGGGGCGAAACCTTC. The variable domain in full, with the rest retrieved from reference TRBV30 and TRBJ1-2, is SQTIHQWPATLVQPVGSPLSLECTVEGTSNPNLYWYRQAAGRGLQLLFYSVGIGQISSEVPQNLSASRPQDRQFILSSKKLLLSDSGFYLCAWRKEGTGGETFGSGTRLTVV.

The V gene is TRBV11-2, the J gene TRBJ1-2, with D maybe TRBD1 (6 bases). Germline CDR1 reads SGHAT; CDR2 reads FQNNGV. Trimming shortened V by 5 bases and J by 4 bases, and 8 bases separated the two germline ends. There are 12 residues in the CDR3. The DNA of the CDR3 is TGTGCCAGCAGCCAGGACAGCTATGGCTACACCTTC. It specifies CASSQDSYGYTF.

The chain recombines TRBV9 with TRBJ2-3, with TRBD1 matching 7 bases. With V trimmed by 0 bases and J by 7 bases, 5 bases remained unmatched. CDR1 and CDR2 (germline): SGDLS, YYNGEE. The CDR3 length is 14 residues. In nucleotides, the CDR3 is TGTGCCAGCAGCGTAGCCCCGACAGGGAATACGCAGTATTTT. Translating it yields CASSVAPTGNTQYF.

The chain carries TRBV11-2 and TRBJ2-5; D not certain. The V gene lost 1 base and the J gene lost 2 bases, with 5 bases spanning the gap. Germline V gene lookup returns CDR1 SGHAT and CDR2 FQNNGV. CDR3 length: 13 residues. The CDR3 here is CASSLVQQETQYF. The CDR3 DNA reads as TGTGCCAGCAGCTTAGTCCAGCAAGAGACCCAGTACTTC.

This clone was counted a single time. CDR3 in amino acids: CATSPGTSGDYNEQFF. The DNA of the CDR3 is TGTGCCACCAGCCCCGGGACTAGCGGGGACTACAATGAGCAGTTCTTC. This chain links TRBV15 with TRBJ2-1; 13 bases agree with TRBD2. V lost 5 bases to trimming and J lost 3 bases; unmatched junction nucleotides: 4. Germline CDR1 is LNHNV and CDR2 is YYDKDF (reference sequence). The CDR3 has 16 residues.

The J gene is TRBJ2-2, the V gene TRBV2; TRBD1 aligns across 10 bases. Trimming at V came to 7 bases and at J to 1 base, leaving 3 bases not matched to a gene. CDR1 and CDR2 (germline): SNHLY, FYNNEI. The CDR3 length is 15 residues. CDR3 loop: CASKGQGRNTGELFF. CDR3 in DNA: TGTGCCAGCAAGGGACAGGGGCGGAACACCGGGGAGCTGTTTTTT. The complete variable domain, with remaining parts taken from reference TRBV2 and TRBJ2-2, reads EPEVTQTPSHQVTQMGQEVILRCVPISNHLYFYWYRQILGQKVEFLVSFYNNEISEKSEIFDDQFSVERPDGSNFTLKIRSTKLEDSAMYFCASKGQGRNTGELFFGEGSRLTVL.

The rearrangement links TRBV9 to TRBJ1-5, with 7 bases lining up with TRBD1. The CDR3 is made up of 14 amino acids. CDR1 is SGDLS, CDR2 YYNGEE, per germline. V gave up 3 bases and J gave up 3 bases; unmatched junction bases: 3. The CDR3 region is CASSGGQHNQPQHF. CDR3 bases: TGTGCCAGCAGCGGGGGACAGCACAATCAGCCCCAGCATTTT.

This clone was found a few times. The chain carries TRBV7-9 and TRBJ1-1; no reliable D call. The ends were cut back, 5 bases at V and 6 bases at J, with 10 bases in the middle. The CDR3 spans 12 residues. Germline loops: CDR1 SEHNR, CDR2 FQNEAQ (reference sequence). CDR3 region: CASSPSDPEAFF. As DNA, the CDR3 is TGTGCCAGCAGCCCAAGCGACCCTGAAGCTTTCTTT.

This chain connects TRBV20-1 to TRBJ1-4; D not certain. The germline gives CDR1 DFQATT, CDR2 SNEGSKA (reference sequence). This CDR3 is 11 amino acids long. V gave up 7 bases and J gave up 3 bases, with 6 bases separating them. The chain's CDR3 is CSVTANEKLFF. CDR3 nucleotides: TGCAGTGTAACAGCTAATGAAAAACTGTTTTTT.

The rearrangement joins TRBV11-3 to TRBJ2-2; D is uncertain. Per germline, CDR1 SGHNT and CDR2 YENEEA. Trimming removed 0 bases at V and 6 bases at J, with 11 bases between. This CDR3 spans 15 amino acids. The CDR3, as DNA: TGTGCCAGCAGCTTAGAGTGGTCCAGGTCCGGGGAGCTGTTTTTT. It codes for CASSLEWSRSGELFF. Looking up the rest from reference TRBV11-3 and TRBJ2-2 gives the full variable domain: EAGVVQSPRYKIIEKKQPVAFWCNPISGHNTLYWYLQNLGQGPELLIRYENEEAVDDSQLPKDRFSAERLKGVDSTLKIQPAELGDSAVYLCASSLEWSRSGELFFGEGSRLTVL.

The chain links TRBV11-2 to TRBJ2-5, with D maybe TRBD1 (6 bases). V lost 5 bases, J lost 5 bases, and 15 bases lay in between. The CDR3 covers 14 residues. The germline CDR1 and CDR2 sequences are SGHAT and FQNNGV. The CDR3 reads CASSAQGWGETQYF. Here the CDR3 DNA reads TGTGCCAGCAGCGCCCAGGGGTGGGGGGAGACCCAGTACTTC. The variable domain in full, with the rest retrieved from reference TRBV11-2 and TRBJ2-5, is EAGVAQSPRYKIIEKRQSVAFWCNPISGHATLYWYQQILGQGPKLLIQFQNNGVVDDSQLPKDRFSAERLKGVDSTLKIQPAKLEDSAVYLCASSAQGWGETQYFGPGTRLLVL.

This clone was seen once. This chain joins TRBV7-2 and TRBJ2-5, with D perhaps matching TRBD2 (5 bases). The V gene lost 0 bases and the J gene lost 5 bases, with 13 bases spanning the gap. The CDR3 is 15 residues long. Germline V lookup: CDR1 SGHTA, CDR2 FQGNSA. DNA of the CDR3: TGTGCCAGCAGCTTAGCGGGAGTTGGGTGGGAGACCCAGTACTTC. Its translation: CASSLAGVGWETQYF.

CDR3 sequence: CASSLEHRGGIEAFF. In DNA, the CDR3 is TGTGCCAGCAGCTTGGAGCACAGGGGTGGGATCGAAGCTTTCTTT. The chain carries TRBV7-2 and TRBJ1-1; 7 bases fit TRBD1. This CDR3 contains 15 residues. The trim removed 3 bases at V and 8 bases at J, leaving 12 bases unmatched. The germline gives CDR1 SGHTA, CDR2 FQGNSA.